This TCR beta chain emerged from a study of cytomegalovirus exposure and HLA in healthy donors. Study-wide findings and caveats: Earlier results showed most TCR beta V segments being productive about 87% or about 30% of the time.

Vbeta (60) and Jbeta (13) primers were used in the PCR. TCRdb keeps only in-frame clones here, not all; method: immunoSEQ multiplex PCR. The table lists over 150,000 clones, 80% of them singletons. Trimming cost V 2 bases and J 6 bases; bases outside gene matches: 8. The CDR3 is 15 amino acids. Germline V gene sequence: CDR1 KGHSH, CDR2 LQKENI. This clone was counted a few times. Its antigen is not identified. Sequencing was performed on PBMCs. The gene calls are TRBV18 and TRBJ2-7; 9 bases are shared with TRBD2. The sequence derives from a man aged 30 to 45 in good health and CMV-seronegative. The CDR3 bases are TGTGCCAGCTCACCATTGCGGGGGGGCCAGAGCGAGCAGTACTTC. It codes for CASSPLRGGQSEQYF. Combining the CDR3 with reference TRBV18 and TRBJ2-7 gives the whole variable domain NAGVMQNPRHLVRRRGQEARLRCSPMKGHSHVYWYRQLPEEGLKFMVYLQKENIIDESGMPKERFSAEFPKEGPSILRIQQVVRGDSAAYFCASSPLRGGQSEQYFGPGTRLTVT.